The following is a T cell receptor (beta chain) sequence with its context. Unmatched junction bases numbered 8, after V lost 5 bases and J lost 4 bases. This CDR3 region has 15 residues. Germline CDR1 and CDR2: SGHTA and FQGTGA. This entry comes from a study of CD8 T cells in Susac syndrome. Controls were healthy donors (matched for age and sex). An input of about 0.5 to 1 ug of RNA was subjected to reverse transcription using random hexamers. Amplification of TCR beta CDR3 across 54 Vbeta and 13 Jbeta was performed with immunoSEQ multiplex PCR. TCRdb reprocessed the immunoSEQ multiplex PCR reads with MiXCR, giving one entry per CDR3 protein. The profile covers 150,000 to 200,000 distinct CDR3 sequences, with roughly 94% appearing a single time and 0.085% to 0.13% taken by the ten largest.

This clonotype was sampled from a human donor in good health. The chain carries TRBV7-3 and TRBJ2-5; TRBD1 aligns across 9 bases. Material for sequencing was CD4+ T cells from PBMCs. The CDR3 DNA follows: TGTGCCAGCAGCCCTGGGACAGGGCGGTTAGAGACCCAGTACTTC. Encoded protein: CASSPGTGRLETQYF.